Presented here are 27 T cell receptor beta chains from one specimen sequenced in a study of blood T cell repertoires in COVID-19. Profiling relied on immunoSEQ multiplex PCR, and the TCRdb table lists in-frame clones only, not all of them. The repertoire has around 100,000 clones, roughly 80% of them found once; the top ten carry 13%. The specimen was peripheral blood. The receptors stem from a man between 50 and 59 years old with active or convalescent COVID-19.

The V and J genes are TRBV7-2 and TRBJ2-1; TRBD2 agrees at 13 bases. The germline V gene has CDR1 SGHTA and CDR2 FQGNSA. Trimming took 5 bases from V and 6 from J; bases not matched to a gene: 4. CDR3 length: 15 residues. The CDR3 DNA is TGTGCCAGCAGCCCGCGACTAGCGGGAGGCAATGAGCAGTTCTTC. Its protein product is CASSPRLAGGNEQFF.

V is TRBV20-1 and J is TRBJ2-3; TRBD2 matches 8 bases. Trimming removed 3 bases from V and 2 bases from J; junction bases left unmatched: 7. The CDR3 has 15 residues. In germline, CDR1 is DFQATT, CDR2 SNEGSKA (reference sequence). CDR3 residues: CSASSTSGLTDTQYF. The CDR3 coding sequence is TGCAGTGCTAGTAGCACTAGCGGACTCACAGATACGCAGTATTTT.

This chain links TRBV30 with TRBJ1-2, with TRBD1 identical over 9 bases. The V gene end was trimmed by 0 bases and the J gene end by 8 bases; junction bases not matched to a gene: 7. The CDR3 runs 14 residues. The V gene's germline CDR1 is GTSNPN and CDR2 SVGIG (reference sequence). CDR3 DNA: TGTGCCTGGAGTGTACGTGGGACAGGGAGCGGCTACACCTTC. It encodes CAWSVRGTGSGYTF. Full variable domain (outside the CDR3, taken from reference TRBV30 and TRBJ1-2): SQTIHQWPATLVQPVGSPLSLECTVEGTSNPNLYWYRQAAGRGLQLLFYSVGIGQISSEVPQNLSASRPQDRQFILSSKKLLLSDSGFYLCAWSVRGTGSGYTFGSGTRLTVV.

The DNA of the CDR3 is TGTGCCAGCAGTTACTCGGCTAGCGGGGTTAGCTCCTACGAGCAGTACTTC. Translated: CASSYSASGVSSYEQYF. This chain connects TRBV6-2 or TRBV6-3 to TRBJ2-7, with TRBD2 matching over 9 bases. The germline V gene has CDR1 MNHEY and CDR2 SVGEGT. This CDR3 has 17 amino acids. Unmatched junction bases numbered 6, after V lost 0 bases and J lost 0 bases.

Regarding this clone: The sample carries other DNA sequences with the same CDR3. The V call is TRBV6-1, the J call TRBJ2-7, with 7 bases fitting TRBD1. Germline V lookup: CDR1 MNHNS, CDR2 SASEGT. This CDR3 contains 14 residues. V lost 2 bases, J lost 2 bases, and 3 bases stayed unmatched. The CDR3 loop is CASSERDRPYEQYF. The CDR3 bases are TGTGCCAGCAGTGAACGGGACAGACCCTACGAGCAGTACTTC.

Here the CDR3 DNA reads TGTGCCAGCAGCAAGGAGATGGCAGATACGCAGTATTTT. As protein: CASSKEMADTQYF. The V and J genes are TRBV28 and TRBJ2-3; D not certain. The CDR3 length is 13 residues. Germline lookup yields CDR1 MDHEN and CDR2 SYDVKM. V was pared by 6 bases and J by 4 bases, with 11 bases between. The variable domain in full, completed from reference TRBV28 and TRBJ2-3, reads DVKVTQSSRYLVKRTGEKVFLECVQDMDHENMFWYRQDPGLGLRLIYFSYDVKMKEKGDIPEGYSVSREKKERFSLILESASTNQTSMYLCASSKEMADTQYFGPGTRLTVL.

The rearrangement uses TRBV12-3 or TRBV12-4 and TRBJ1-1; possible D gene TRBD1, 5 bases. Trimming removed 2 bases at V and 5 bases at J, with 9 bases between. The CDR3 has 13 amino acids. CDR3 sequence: CASSLMGHTEAFF. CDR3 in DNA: TGTGCCAGCAGTTTAATGGGGCATACTGAAGCTTTCTTT.

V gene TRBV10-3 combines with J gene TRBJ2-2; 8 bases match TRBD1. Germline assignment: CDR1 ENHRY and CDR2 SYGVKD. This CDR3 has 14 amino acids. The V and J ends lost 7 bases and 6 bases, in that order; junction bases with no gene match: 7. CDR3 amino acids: CAITTTGVAGELFF. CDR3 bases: TGTGCCATCACCACGACAGGGGTTGCCGGGGAGCTGTTTTTT.

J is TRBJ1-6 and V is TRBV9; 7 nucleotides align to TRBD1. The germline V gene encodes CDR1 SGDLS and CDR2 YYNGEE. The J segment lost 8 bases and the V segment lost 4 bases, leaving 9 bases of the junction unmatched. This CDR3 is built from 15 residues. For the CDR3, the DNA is TGTGCCAGCAGCCTAAATACAGGGGTGGATTCACCCCTCCACTTT. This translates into CASSLNTGVDSPLHF.

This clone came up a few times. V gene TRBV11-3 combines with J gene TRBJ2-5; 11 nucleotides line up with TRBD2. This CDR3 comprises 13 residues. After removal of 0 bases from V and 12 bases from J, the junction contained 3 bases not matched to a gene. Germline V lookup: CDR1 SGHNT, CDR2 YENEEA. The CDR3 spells CASSLEPGLAEYF. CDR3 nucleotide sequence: TGTGCCAGCAGCTTAGAGCCGGGACTAGCGGAGTACTTC.

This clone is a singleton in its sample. The CDR3 nucleotides read TGTGCCAGCAGCTCGAGGACTAGCGGAAATTTCTACGAGCAGTACTTC. It codes for CASSSRTSGNFYEQYF. V gene TRBV11-2 combines with J gene TRBJ2-7, with 10 nucleotides matching TRBD2. Germline V gives CDR1 SGHAT, CDR2 FQNNGV. V trimming: 4 bases; J trimming: 3 bases; junction bases outside the gene matches: 9. This CDR3 spans 16 amino acids.

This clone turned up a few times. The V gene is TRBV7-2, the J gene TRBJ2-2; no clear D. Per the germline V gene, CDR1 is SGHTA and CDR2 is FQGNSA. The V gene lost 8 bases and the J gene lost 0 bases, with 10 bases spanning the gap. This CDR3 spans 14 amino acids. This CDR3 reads CASERQANTGELFF. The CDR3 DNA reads TGTGCCAGCGAACGGCAGGCGAACACCGGGGAGCTGTTTTTT.

CDR3 amino acids: CASSLSARANTEAFF. CDR3 nucleotide sequence: TGCGCCAGCAGCTTGTCCGCCAGGGCGAACACTGAAGCTTTCTTT. This rearrangement joins TRBV5-1 to TRBJ1-1; a weak D match, TRBD1 (5 bases). Per the germline V gene, CDR1 is SGHRS and CDR2 is YFSETQ. Trimming took 1 base from V and 1 from J, leaving 11 bases between them. The CDR3 length is 15 residues.

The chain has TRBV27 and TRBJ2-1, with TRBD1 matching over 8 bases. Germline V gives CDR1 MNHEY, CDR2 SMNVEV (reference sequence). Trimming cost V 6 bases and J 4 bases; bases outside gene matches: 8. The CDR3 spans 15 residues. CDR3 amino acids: CASSYSGTGYNEQFF. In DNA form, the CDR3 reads TGTGCCAGCAGCTACTCCGGGACAGGTTACAATGAGCAGTTCTTC.

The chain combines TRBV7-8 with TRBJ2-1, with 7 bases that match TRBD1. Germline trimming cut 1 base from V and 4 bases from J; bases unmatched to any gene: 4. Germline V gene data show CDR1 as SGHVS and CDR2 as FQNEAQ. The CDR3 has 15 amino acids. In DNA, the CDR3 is TGTGCCAGCAGCTTAGGGGGGACAGAATACAATGAGCAGTTCTTC. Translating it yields CASSLGGTEYNEQFF. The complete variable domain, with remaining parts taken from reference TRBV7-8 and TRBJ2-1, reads GAGVSQSPRYKVAKRGQDVALRCDPISGHVSLFWYQQALGQGPEFLTYFQNEAQLDKSGLPSDRFFAERPEGSVSTLKIQRTQQEDSAVYLCASSLGGTEYNEQFFGPGTRLTVL.

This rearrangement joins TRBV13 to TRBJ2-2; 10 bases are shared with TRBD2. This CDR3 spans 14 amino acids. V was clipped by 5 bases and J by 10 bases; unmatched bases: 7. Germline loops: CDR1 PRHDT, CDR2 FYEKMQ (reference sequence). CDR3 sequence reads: CASSTGLALEELFF. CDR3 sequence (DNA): TGTGCCAGCAGCACGGGACTAGCGTTAGAGGAGCTGTTTTTT.

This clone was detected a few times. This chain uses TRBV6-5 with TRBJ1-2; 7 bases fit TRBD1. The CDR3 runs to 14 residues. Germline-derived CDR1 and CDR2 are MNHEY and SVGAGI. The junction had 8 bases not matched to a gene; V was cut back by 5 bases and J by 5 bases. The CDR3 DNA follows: TGTGCCAGCAGTCGCTACGAACAGGGGTATGGCTACACCTTC. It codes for CASSRYEQGYGYTF.

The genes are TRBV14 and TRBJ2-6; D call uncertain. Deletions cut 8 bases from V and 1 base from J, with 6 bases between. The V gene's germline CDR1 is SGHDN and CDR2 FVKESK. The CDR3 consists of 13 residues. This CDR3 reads CASSGSGANVLTF. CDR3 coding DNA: TGTGCCAGCTCAGGATCTGGGGCCAACGTCCTGACTTTC.

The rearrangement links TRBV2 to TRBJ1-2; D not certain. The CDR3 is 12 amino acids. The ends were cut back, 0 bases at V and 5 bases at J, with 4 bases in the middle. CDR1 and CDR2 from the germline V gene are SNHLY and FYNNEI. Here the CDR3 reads CASSEARYGYTF. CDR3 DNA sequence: TGTGCCAGCAGTGAAGCGAGATATGGCTACACCTTC.

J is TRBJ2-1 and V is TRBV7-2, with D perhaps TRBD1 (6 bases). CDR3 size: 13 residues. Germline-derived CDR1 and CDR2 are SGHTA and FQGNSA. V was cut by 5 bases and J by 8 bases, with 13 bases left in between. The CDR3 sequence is CASSTDRLDEQFF. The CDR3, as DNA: TGTGCCAGCAGCACGGACAGACTTGATGAGCAGTTCTTC.

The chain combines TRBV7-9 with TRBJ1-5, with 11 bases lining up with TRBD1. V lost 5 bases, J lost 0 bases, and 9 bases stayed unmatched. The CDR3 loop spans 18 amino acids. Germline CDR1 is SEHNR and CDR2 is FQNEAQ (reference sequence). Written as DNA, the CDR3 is TGTGCCAGCAGCCCTCCGGGACAGGGGGTTTATAGCAATCAGCCCCAGCATTTT. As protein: CASSPPGQGVYSNQPQHF.

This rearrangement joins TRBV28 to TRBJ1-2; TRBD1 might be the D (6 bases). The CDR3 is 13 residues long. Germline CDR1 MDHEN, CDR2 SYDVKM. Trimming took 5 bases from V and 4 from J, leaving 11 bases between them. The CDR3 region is CASSLRDTYGYTF. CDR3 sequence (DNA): TGTGCCAGCAGTCTCAGGGACACCTATGGCTACACCTTC.

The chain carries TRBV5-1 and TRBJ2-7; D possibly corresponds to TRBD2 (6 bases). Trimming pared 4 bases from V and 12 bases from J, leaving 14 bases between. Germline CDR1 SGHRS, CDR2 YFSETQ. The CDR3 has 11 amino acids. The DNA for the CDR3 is TGCGCCAGCAGCGCGGCACGGGAGATGTACTTC. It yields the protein CASSAAREMYF.

CDR3 region: CSVDLGLEGKVDEQFF. The CDR3 nucleotides read TGCAGCGTTGATCTGGGTTTGGAGGGGAAGGTCGATGAGCAGTTCTTC. J is TRBJ2-1 and V is TRBV29-1; a possible D gene is TRBD2 (6 bases). This CDR3 has 16 residues. V lost 3 bases and J lost 8, with 23 bases in between. Germline CDR1 reads SQVTM; CDR2 reads ANQGSEA.

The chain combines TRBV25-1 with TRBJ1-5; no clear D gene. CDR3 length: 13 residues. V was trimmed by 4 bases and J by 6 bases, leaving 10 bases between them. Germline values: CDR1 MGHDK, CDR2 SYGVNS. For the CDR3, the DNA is TGTGCCAGCAGTGGTGAGGAAGGTCAGCCCCAGCATTTT. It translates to CASSGEEGQPQHF.

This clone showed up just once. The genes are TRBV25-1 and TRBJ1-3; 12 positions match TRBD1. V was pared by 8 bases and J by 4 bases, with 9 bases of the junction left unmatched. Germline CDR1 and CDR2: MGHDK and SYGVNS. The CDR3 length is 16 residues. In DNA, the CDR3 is TGTGCCAGCCCAACCCCGGGACAGGGGGCCGGAAACACCATATATTTT. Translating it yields CASPTPGQGAGNTIYF.

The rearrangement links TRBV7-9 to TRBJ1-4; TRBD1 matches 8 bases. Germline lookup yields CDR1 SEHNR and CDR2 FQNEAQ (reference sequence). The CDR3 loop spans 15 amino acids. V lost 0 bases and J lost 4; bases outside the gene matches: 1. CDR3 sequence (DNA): TGTGCCAGCAGCTTAGCGACAGGGGATAATGAAAAACTGTTTTTT. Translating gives CASSLATGDNEKLFF.